This T cell receptor (beta chain) emerged from a study of T cell repertoires in cytomegalovirus infection (dated by TCRdb to between 2018 and 2021). Study-level background: Donor HLA type was relevant to the analysis, as public TCR beta signatures indicated carriage of CMV infection together with the matching HLA type.

Results and caveats for the whole study, not just this receptor: In both this cohort and an independent roughly 330-donor cohort, the cumulative frequency of public TCR beta family members distinguished carriers of CMV infection plus the relevant HLA type. The ex vivo response was dominated by HLA-C-restricted CMV-specific TCR beta clonotypes, which also provided the single most frequent clonotype in two of eight donors.

This clonotype was observed at least ten times. Its antigen remains undetermined. There are no base qualities to consult, and no much larger clone falls within one base. Instrument used: Illumina HiSeq 1500. The raw public data were reprocessed by TCRdb itself: fastp quality trimming at Q25, MiXCR clonotype calling, in-frame beta chains only. When rows share a CDR3 protein, they turn into one entry using the most common DNA and genes. Across this sample there are over 200,000 distinct CDR3 sequences, with around 13% seen only once. The top ten clonotypes cover around 9% of the sample. The receptor comes from a human donor in good health (CMV status not recorded). Some clones in this sample may be carry-over from other donors' samples. The source material was PBMCs.

The CDR3 has the sequence CASSESDGNYGYTF. The DNA reads as follows: TGTGCCAGCAGTGAGTCGGACGGAAACTATGGCTACACCTTC. The V gene is TRBV2 and the J gene is TRBJ1-2, with the D gene uncertain. V drops 3 bases and J drops 2 bases, leaving 10 bases in between. Measured from the cysteine to the phenylalanine, the CDR3 is 14 residues long. Just CDR3 DNA is preserved here, 42 bases in frame from base 1. CDR1 and CDR2, looked up from the germline V gene, are SNHLY and FYNNEI.